This T cell receptor beta chain derives from a study of siplizumab effects on memory and regulatory T cells. Assay: immunoSEQ multiplex PCR; the TCRdb copy retains only in-frame clones and omits some. The sample lists about 50,000 clones; roughly 87% were seen once. The germline V gene has CDR1 WNHNN and CDR2 SYGVQD (reference sequence). The CDR3 runs 17 residues. V was cut by 0 bases and J by 3 bases, with 15 bases left in between. Three donor pairs also had unstimulated CD4+ and CD8+ naive and memory subsets sequenced. This receptor was obtained from a human donor in good health. V and J are TRBV10-1 and TRBJ2-1; weak D call: TRBD1 (5 bases). The sample was naive CD8+ T cells sorted from blood. The CDR3 sequence: CASSESTRGDSYNEQFF. CDR3 DNA sequence: TGCGCCAGCAGTGAGTCGACTCGAGGAGACAGCTACAATGAGCAGTTCTTC.